This T cell receptor (beta chain) was identified in a study of T cell repertoires in cytomegalovirus infection. Study details: Public TCR beta signatures indicated both CMV infection and matching HLA type.

Germline values: CDR1 SGHRS, CDR2 YFSETQ. This CDR3 spans 12 amino acids. Losses at the gene ends were 5 bases for V and 6 bases for J; bases not matched to a gene: 4. TCRdb reprocessed the reads with MiXCR, giving one entry per CDR3 protein. The table shows hundreds of thousands of distinct CDR3 sequences, with more than 30% occurring only once. Points on this clonotype: Antigen unknown.

The source is a human donor in good health (CMV status not recorded). Some clones in this sample may be carry-over from other donors' samples. The sample consisted of cultured PBMCs, taken from culture after CMV antigen stimulation. The chain links TRBV5-1 to TRBJ1-1; 7 bases align to TRBD1. CDR3 nucleotides: TGCGCCAGCAGTACAGGGGTGGCTGAAGCTTTCTTT. Its protein product is CASSTGVAEAFF.